A selection of T cell receptor beta chains follows, all from one sample in a study of T cells in Graves' hyperthyroidism and ophthalmopathy. One entry per CDR3 protein results from TCRdb running MiXCR on the multiplex PCR reads. This repertoire shows about 480,000 distinct CDR3 sequences, roughly 24% found once; its top ten account for 10% to 12%. Material for sequencing was blood. These receptor sequences come from a woman aged 25 to 45 with Graves' ophthalmopathy. Each CDR3 is given with its conserved first and last residue.

V gene	J gene	CDR3 protein
TRBV7-9	TRBJ1-1	CASSSAGGTVEAFF
TRBV20-1	TRBJ2-6	CSANGNPSGANVLTF
TRBV5-4	TRBJ1-1	CAITPDGSNTEAFF
TRBV28	TRBJ2-7	CASSLPPSGAYEQYF
TRBV11-2	TRBJ2-2	CASSHVMGMNTGELFF
TRBV20-1	TRBJ1-1	CSASEGQGAGNTEAFF
TRBV14	TRBJ2-7	CASSLTTTGYEQYF
TRBV6-2/TRBV6-3	TRBJ2-7	CASSFSNPPLLAGRYEQYF
TRBV7-8	TRBJ1-3	CASSLYGSGNTIYF
TRBV6-1	TRBJ1-2	CASRTGEANYGYTF
TRBV27	TRBJ2-2	CASSPTSGGAGTGELFF
TRBV6-5	TRBJ1-2	CASSSPTGSYGYTF
TRBV6-1	TRBJ2-5	CASSLTQKLETQYF
TRBV20-1	TRBJ2-7	CSAFSSGVSYEQYF
TRBV7-9	TRBJ1-1	CASSLVAGVNTEAFF
TRBV6-5	TRBJ2-5	CASSLQLGETQYF
TRBV28	TRBJ2-7	CASSHHRRDDHRGEQYF
TRBV6-2/TRBV6-3	TRBJ1-1	CASSLIRGFEAFF
TRBV12-3/TRBV12-4	TRBJ1-5	CASGMSEDQPQHF
TRBV5-1	TRBJ1-1	CASSLGWYRDNTEAFF
TRBV12-3/TRBV12-4	TRBJ1-2	CASALTDYGYTF
TRBV2	TRBJ1-1	CASSLRDTSRTEAFF
TRBV7-9	TRBJ2-2	CASSSPRGGTGELFF
TRBV6-5	TRBJ1-2	CASSLRDGRFYGYTF
TRBV4-1	TRBJ2-7	CASSQEAAPFSYEQYF